These T cell receptor beta chains were read from a single sample in a study of blood T cell repertoires in COVID-19. Only in-frame clones appear in the TCRdb table, and some are missing; sequencing was by immunoSEQ multiplex PCR. The sample shows some 260,000 clones, approximately 90% of them seen only once. Material for sequencing was PBMCs or T cells enriched from blood (not recorded which). Every receptor here comes from a man aged 35-49 years who had recovered from COVID-19. The CDR3 runs from the conserved cysteine through the conserved F or W. A D gene is named only where the DNA matches it firmly. Clone size appears in some rows only: once, few, many, or a class for an expanded clone.

clone_size	v_call	j_call	d_call	cdr3_nt	cdr3_aa
-	TRBV5-1	TRBJ2-5	TRBD2	TGCGCCAGCAGCCCTGGGACTAGCAGCTTGTACCAAGAGACCCAGTACTTC	CASSPGTSSLYQETQYF
-	TRBV5-1	TRBJ2-1	TRBD2	TGCGCCAGCAGCCTCCGACTAGCGGGAGGGAGAGCTGAGCAGTTCTTC	CASSLRLAGGRAEQFF
-	TRBV6-5	TRBJ2-1	TRBD2	TGTGCCAGCAGTTTGCTAGCGGGGGGCGGTGAGCAGTTCTTC	CASSLLAGGGEQFF
-	TRBV6-2/TRBV6-3	TRBJ2-7	-	TGTGCCAGCAGCCCCACCTGGAGACAGGACTCCTACGAGCAGTACTTC	CASSPTWRQDSYEQYF
-	TRBV27	TRBJ1-1	-	TGTGCCAGCAAAGCCGCAGGGAGGGCTTTCTTT	CASKAAGRAFF
-	TRBV5-6	TRBJ2-1	-	TGTGCCAGCAGCTTGTGGTCTTCAACTCTGTTCTTC	CASSLWSSTLFF
-	TRBV28	TRBJ2-7	TRBD1	TGTGCCAGCAGTTTAATCGGGACAGGGGAGTATCTAAACGAGCAGTACTTC	CASSLIGTGEYLNEQYF
-	TRBV18	TRBJ1-1	-	TGTGCCAGCTCACCCTCGACAGACACTGAAGCTTTCTTT	CASSPSTDTEAFF
few	TRBV5-6	TRBJ1-5	TRBD1	TGTGCCAGCAGCTCGGACAGGTTCGGTCAGCCCCAGCATTTT	CASSSDRFGQPQHF
-	TRBV2	TRBJ1-5	-	TGTGCCAGCAGTCGACAGCGAGATCAGCCCCAGCATTTT	CASSRQRDQPQHF
-	TRBV5-1	TRBJ2-1	TRBD2	TGCGCCAGCAGCTCCGGGACTAGCTACAATGAGCAGTTCTTC	CASSSGTSYNEQFF
-	TRBV14	TRBJ2-3	-	TGTGCCAGCAGCCAAGTGTTGAACAGAGAAACAGATACGCAGTATTTT	CASSQVLNRETDTQYF
-	TRBV21-1	TRBJ2-7	-	TGTGCCAGCAGCAACACAGGGTCTCAGTCATCCTACGAGCAGTACTTC	CASSNTGSQSSYEQYF
-	TRBV18	TRBJ2-3	TRBD2	TGTGCCAGCTCACCACGGGTTGCGGGGGAAACAGATACGCAGTATTTT	CASSPRVAGETDTQYF
once	TRBV6-1	TRBJ1-2	-	TGTGCCAGCAGTGAAGAGGACAGCGGTAACTATGGCTACACCTTC	CASSEEDSGNYGYTF
-	TRBV28	TRBJ2-1	-	TGTGCCAGCAGTTTACGGTCCCCGTCAAATGAGCAGTTCTTC	CASSLRSPSNEQFF
-	TRBV15	TRBJ1-2	TRBD1	TGTGCCACCAGCAGAGAATTAGGGGGCAACTATGGCTACACCTTC	CATSRELGGNYGYTF
once	TRBV4-1	TRBJ2-3	TRBD2	TGCGCCAGCAGCTCGCATCGACTAGCGGACACAGATACGCAGTATTTT	CASSSHRLADTDTQYF
-	TRBV6-5	TRBJ2-1	-	TGTGCCAGCACCTCCGGACAGAGCTCCTACAATGAGCAGTTCTTC	CASTSGQSSYNEQFF
-	TRBV27	TRBJ1-5	-	TGTGCCAGCAGTTGGGACAATTATAGCAATCAGCCCCAGCATTTT	CASSWDNYSNQPQHF
-	TRBV14	TRBJ1-1	TRBD1	TGTGCCAGCAGCCTGGGACAGCAGAACACTGAAGCTTTCTTT	CASSLGQQNTEAFF
-	TRBV12-3/TRBV12-4	TRBJ1-5	-	TGTGCCAGCAGTAATATTAATCAGCCCCAGCATTTT	CASSNINQPQHF
-	TRBV7-8	TRBJ2-7	-	TGTGCCAGCAGCCCGGCCTACGAGCAGTACTTC	CASSPAYEQYF
-	TRBV7-2	TRBJ1-5	TRBD1	TGTGCCAGCAGCTCGGACAGGGAAGACAATCAGCCCCAGCATTTT	CASSSDREDNQPQHF
-	TRBV9	TRBJ1-1	TRBD1	TGTGCCAGCAGCGTAGCCATGGGACAGGGGGCGGCGGGGACTGAAGCTTTCTTT	CASSVAMGQGAAGTEAFF
-	TRBV24-1	TRBJ1-1	-	TGTGCCACCAGTGATAAAGTAATGGTCCGGGACTTACCGAACACTGAAGCTTTCTTT	CATSDKVMVRDLPNTEAFF
-	TRBV29-1	TRBJ1-1	TRBD1	TGCAGCGTTTCGACAGGGGTGAGGACTGAAGCTTTCTTT	CSVSTGVRTEAFF
once	TRBV18	TRBJ1-4	TRBD1	TGTGCCAGCTCACGGGGGACAGGTGAAAAACTGTTTTTT	CASSRGTGEKLFF
-	TRBV28	TRBJ2-6	TRBD1	TGTGCCAGCAGTTTGCGTGGACAGGAGAGCTCTGGGGCCAACGTCCTGACTTTC	CASSLRGQESSGANVLTF
-	TRBV19	TRBJ2-7	TRBD1	TGTGCCAGTAAATCGACAGGGGTAGAGTCGTCCTACGAGCAGTACTTC	CASKSTGVESSYEQYF
-	TRBV27	TRBJ1-5	-	TGTGCCAGCAGTGGGATAGGGGCTTTAATGAATCAGCCCCAGCATTTT	CASSGIGALMNQPQHF
-	TRBV20-1	TRBJ2-3	TRBD2	TGCAGTGCTAGTGCTAGCGGGCCCAGCACAGATACGCAGTATTTT	CSASASGPSTDTQYF
-	TRBV2	TRBJ2-7	TRBD2	TGTGCCAGCAGTGTAGGTTGGCGGGGGGGCCGGAACGAGCAGTACTTC	CASSVGWRGGRNEQYF
-	TRBV7-2	TRBJ2-3	-	TGTGCCAGCTGCTTAGGGGGGCCGGGAGATACGCAGTATTTT	CASCLGGPGDTQYF
-	TRBV14	TRBJ1-2	-	TGTGCCAGCAGCCCTAGGACAGAGTATGGCTACACCTTC	CASSPRTEYGYTF
-	TRBV6-5	TRBJ1-2	-	TGTGCCAGCAGTTACAGGCAGGGCTATGGCTACACCTTC	CASSYRQGYGYTF
-	TRBV7-9	TRBJ2-7	-	TGTGCCAGCAGCTTGACCGGGGGCTCCTACGAGCAGTACTTC	CASSLTGGSYEQYF
-	TRBV18	TRBJ2-7	-	TGTGCCAGCTCACCAGAAACCCTAGGGGGAGGGCCTAAGCAGTACGAGCAGTACTTC	CASSPETLGGGPKQYEQYF
-	TRBV5-1	TRBJ1-4	-	TGCGCCAGCAGCTTGACAGCTTCTAATGAAAAACTGTTTTTT	CASSLTASNEKLFF
-	TRBV5-1	TRBJ2-4	-	TGCGCCAGCAGCGTCACAGGGACCTTGGCCAAAAACATTCAGTACTTC	CASSVTGTLAKNIQYF
-	TRBV6-5	TRBJ1-1	-	TGTGCCAGCAATCAGGGAGGCACTGAAGCTTTCTTT	CASNQGGTEAFF
-	TRBV5-1	TRBJ1-5	TRBD1	TGCGCCAGCAGCTTGGGGGACAGAGGTCAGCCCCAGCATTTT	CASSLGDRGQPQHF
-	TRBV10-3	TRBJ1-2	TRBD1	TGTGCCATCATGACCGGGACAGGGGTTGGCTACACCTTC	CAIMTGTGVGYTF
-	TRBV7-3	TRBJ2-2	-	TGTGCCAGCAGCCCGCTATTAACCGGGGAGCTGTTTTTT	CASSPLLTGELFF
once	TRBV7-2	TRBJ2-3	TRBD2	TGTGCCAGCAGCCAAATTAGCGGGGGTGTCACAGATACGCAGTATTTT	CASSQISGGVTDTQYF
-	TRBV6-2/TRBV6-3	TRBJ2-7	-	TGTGCCAGCAGTTATCGGACTATGGACGAGCAGTACTTC	CASSYRTMDEQYF
-	TRBV30	TRBJ1-5	-	TGTGCCTGGAGTGCCCGGTTTGAGTCAGGATATAGCAATCAGCCCCAGCATTTT	CAWSARFESGYSNQPQHF
-	TRBV28	TRBJ2-7	TRBD2	TGTGCCAGCAGTTTACCGCTCCTAGCGGGAGGGTCCTACGAGCAGTACTTC	CASSLPLLAGGSYEQYF
-	TRBV23-1	TRBJ2-7	TRBD1	TGCGCCAGCAGTCCTCCTCCAGGACAGGGGGGCTACGAGCAGTACTTC	CASSPPPGQGGYEQYF
once	TRBV2	TRBJ1-2	-	TGTGCCAGCAGTTTCTGGGCCGCGGACAACGGAATTGGCTACACCTTC	CASSFWAADNGIGYTF
many	TRBV7-6	TRBJ2-3	TRBD2	TGTGCCAGCAGCTCATGGGCTAGCGGGGGCACAGATACGCAGTATTTT	CASSSWASGGTDTQYF
few	TRBV19	TRBJ1-5	TRBD1	TGTGCCAGTAGTATCTTGACAGGGTCGTACCCCCAGCATTTT	CASSILTGSYPQHF
-	TRBV11-2	TRBJ1-1	-	TGTGCCAGCAGCCTGGGGGCGGGCACTGAAGCTTTCTTT	CASSLGAGTEAFF
-	TRBV19	TRBJ2-5	TRBD1	TGTGCCAGTAGTAATGGACAGGGGTATGAGACCCAGTACTTC	CASSNGQGYETQYF
-	TRBV7-9	TRBJ1-1	-	TGTGCCAGCAGCTCAAAGGACAGGAACACTGAAGCTTTCTTT	CASSSKDRNTEAFF
-	TRBV5-1	TRBJ1-1	TRBD1	TGCGCCAGCAGCTTGGGGGACAGGGGAGGCACTGAAGCTTTCTTT	CASSLGDRGGTEAFF
once	TRBV28	TRBJ2-7	-	TGTGCCAGCATAGGGAGAACCGTGCCCTACGAGCAGTACTTC	CASIGRTVPYEQYF
-	TRBV6-2/TRBV6-3	TRBJ2-2	-	TGTGCCAGCAGTTCACTAACAGGGATGAGCTACACCGGGGAGCTGTTTTTT	CASSSLTGMSYTGELFF
-	TRBV2	TRBJ2-5	TRBD2	TGTGCCAGCAGCGGAACTAGCGGACTGTACCAAGAGACCCAGTACTTC	CASSGTSGLYQETQYF